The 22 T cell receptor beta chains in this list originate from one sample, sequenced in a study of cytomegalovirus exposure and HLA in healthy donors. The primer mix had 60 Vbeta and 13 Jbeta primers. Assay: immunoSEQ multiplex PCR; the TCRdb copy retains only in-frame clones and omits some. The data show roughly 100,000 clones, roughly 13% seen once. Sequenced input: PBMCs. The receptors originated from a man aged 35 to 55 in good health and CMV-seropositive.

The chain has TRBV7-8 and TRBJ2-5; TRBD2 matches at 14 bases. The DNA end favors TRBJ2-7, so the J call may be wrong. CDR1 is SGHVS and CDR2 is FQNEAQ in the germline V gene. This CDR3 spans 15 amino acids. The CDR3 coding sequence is TGTGCCAGCAGCTCGGGACTAGCGGGAGTCTACGAGCAGTACTTC. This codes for CASSSGLAGVYEQYF.

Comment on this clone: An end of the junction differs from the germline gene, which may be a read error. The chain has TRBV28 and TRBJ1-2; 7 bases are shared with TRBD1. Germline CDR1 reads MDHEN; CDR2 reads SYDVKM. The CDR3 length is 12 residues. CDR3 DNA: TGTGCCAGCAGTCTGGACAGGCCCCATTACATCTTC. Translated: CASSLDRPHYIF.

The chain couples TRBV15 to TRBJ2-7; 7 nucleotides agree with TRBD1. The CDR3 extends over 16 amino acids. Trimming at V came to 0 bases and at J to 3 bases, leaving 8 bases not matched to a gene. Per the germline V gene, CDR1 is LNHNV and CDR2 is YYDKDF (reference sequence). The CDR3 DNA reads TGTGCCACCAGCAGAGATCGGGACAGCCTAAACTACGAGCAGTACTTC. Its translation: CATSRDRDSLNYEQYF.

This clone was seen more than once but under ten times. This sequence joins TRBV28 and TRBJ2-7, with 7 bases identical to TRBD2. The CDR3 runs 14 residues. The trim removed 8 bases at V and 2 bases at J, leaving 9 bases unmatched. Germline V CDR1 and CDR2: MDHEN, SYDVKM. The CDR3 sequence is CASQSGALTYEQYF. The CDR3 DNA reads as TGTGCCAGCCAAAGCGGGGCCCTCACCTACGAGCAGTACTTC.

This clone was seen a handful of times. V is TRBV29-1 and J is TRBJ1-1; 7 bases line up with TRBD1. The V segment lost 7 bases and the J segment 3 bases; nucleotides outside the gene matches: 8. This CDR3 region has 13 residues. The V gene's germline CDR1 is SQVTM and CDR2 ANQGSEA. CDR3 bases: TGCAGCGATATACCAACAGGGGACACTGAAGCTTTCTTT. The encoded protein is CSDIPTGDTEAFF.

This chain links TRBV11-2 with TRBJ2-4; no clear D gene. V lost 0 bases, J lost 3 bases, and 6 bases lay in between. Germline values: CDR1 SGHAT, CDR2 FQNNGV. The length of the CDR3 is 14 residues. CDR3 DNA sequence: TGTGCCAGCAGCTTAGAATCCAGCAAAAACATTCAGTACTTC. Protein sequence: CASSLESSKNIQYF.

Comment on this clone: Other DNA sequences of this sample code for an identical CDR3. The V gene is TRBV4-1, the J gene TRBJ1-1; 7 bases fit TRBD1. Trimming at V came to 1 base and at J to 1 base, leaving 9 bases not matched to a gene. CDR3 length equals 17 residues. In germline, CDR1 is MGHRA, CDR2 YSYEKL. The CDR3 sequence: CASSQGAGGQGNTEAFF. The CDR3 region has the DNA TGCGCCAGCAGCCAAGGGGCAGGGGGTCAGGGGAACACTGAAGCTTTCTTT.

The DNA of the CDR3 is TGTGCCATCAGGGAAGGGGTTAGCGGGAACCCAGATACGCAGTATTTT. Translation gives CAIREGVSGNPDTQYF. The chain carries TRBV10-3 and TRBJ2-3; 8 nucleotides align to TRBD2. The J segment lost 4 bases and the V segment lost 6 bases, leaving 12 bases of the junction unmatched. There are 16 residues in the CDR3. From germline, CDR1 is ENHRY and CDR2 SYGVKD.

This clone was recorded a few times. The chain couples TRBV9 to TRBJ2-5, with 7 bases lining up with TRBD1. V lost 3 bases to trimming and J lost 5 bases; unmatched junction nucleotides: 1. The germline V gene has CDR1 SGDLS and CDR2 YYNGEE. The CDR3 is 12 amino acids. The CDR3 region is CASSEQGETQYF. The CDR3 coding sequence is TGTGCCAGCAGCGAACAGGGGGAGACCCAGTACTTC.

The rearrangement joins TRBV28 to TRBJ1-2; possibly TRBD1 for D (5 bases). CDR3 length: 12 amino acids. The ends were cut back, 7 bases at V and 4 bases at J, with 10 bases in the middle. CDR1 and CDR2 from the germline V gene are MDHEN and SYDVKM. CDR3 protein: CASKGGAYGYTF. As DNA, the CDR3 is TGTGCCAGCAAAGGAGGGGCCTATGGCTACACCTTC.

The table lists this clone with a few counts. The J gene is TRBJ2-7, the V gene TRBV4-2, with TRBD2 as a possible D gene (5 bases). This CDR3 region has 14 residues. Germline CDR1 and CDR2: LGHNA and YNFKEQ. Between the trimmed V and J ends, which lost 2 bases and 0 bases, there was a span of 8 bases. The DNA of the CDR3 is TGTGCCAGCAGCCAAAGCGGTAGCTCCTACGAGCAGTACTTC. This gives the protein CASSQSGSSYEQYF.

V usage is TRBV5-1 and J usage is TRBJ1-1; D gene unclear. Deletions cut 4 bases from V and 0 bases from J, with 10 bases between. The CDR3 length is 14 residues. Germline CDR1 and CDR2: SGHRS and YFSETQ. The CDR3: CASSPGIMNTEAFF. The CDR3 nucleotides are TGCGCCAGCAGCCCCGGTATTATGAACACTGAAGCTTTCTTT.

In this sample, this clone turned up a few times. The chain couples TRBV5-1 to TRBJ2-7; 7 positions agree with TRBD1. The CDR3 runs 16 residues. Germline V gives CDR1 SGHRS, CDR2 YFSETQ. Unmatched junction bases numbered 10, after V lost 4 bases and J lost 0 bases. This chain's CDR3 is CASSAKLQGSSYEQYF. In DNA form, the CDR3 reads TGCGCCAGCAGCGCCAAATTACAGGGGAGCTCCTACGAGCAGTACTTC.

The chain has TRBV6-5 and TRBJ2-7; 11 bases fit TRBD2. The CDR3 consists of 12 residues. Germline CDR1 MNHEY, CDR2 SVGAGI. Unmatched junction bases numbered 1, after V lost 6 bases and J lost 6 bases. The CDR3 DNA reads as TGTGCCAGCAGAGGACTAGCGGGCGAGCAGTACTTC. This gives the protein CASRGLAGEQYF.

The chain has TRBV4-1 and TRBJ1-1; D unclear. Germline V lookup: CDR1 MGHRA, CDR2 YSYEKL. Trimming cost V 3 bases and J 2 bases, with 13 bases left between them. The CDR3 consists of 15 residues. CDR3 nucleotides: TGCGCCAGCAGCCACCTACAGAATTTTAACACTGAAGCTTTCTTT. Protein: CASSHLQNFNTEAFF.

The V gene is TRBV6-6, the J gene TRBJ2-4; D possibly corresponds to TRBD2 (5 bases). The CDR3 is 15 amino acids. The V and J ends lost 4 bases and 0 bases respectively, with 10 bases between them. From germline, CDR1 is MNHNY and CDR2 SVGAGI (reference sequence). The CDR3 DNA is TGTGCCAGCAGTTCTGGGAGCCTAGCCAAAAACATTCAGTACTTC. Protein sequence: CASSSGSLAKNIQYF.

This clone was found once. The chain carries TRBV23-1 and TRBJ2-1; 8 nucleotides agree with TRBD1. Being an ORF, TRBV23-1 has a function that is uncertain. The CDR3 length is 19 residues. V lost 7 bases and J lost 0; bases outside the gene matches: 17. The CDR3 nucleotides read TGCGCCAGCAAATCCCCTCAGGGGGCCGGGACTCCCTCCTACAATGAGCAGTTCTTC. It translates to CASKSPQGAGTPSYNEQFF.

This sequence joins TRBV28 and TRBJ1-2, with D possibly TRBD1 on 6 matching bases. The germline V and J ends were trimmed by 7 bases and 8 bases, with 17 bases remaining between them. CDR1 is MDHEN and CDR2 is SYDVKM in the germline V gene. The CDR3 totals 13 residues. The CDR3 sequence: CASTPGTRGGYTF. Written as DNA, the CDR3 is TGTGCCAGCACTCCCGGGACCAGGGGCGGCTACACCTTC.

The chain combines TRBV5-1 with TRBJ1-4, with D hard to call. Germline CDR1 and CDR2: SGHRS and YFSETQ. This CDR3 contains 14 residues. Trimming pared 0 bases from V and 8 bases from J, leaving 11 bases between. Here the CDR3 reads CASSLVQGEEKLFF. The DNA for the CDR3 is TGCGCCAGCAGCTTGGTACAAGGAGAGGAAAAACTGTTTTTT.

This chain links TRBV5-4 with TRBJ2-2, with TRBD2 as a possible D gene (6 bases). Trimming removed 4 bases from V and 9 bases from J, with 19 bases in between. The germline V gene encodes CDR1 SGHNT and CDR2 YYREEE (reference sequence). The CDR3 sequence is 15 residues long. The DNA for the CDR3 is TGTGCCAGCAGCCCGCTGGCGGGAAAGGGGAGGGAGCTGTTTTTT. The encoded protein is CASSPLAGKGRELFF. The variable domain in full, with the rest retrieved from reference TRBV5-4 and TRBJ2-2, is ETGVTQSPTHLIKTRGQQVTLRCSSQSGHNTVSWYQQALGQGPQFIFQYYREEENGRGNFPPRFSGLQFPNYSSELNVNALELDDSALYLCASSPLAGKGRELFFGEGSRLTVL.

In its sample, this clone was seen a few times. Here the CDR3 DNA reads TGTGCCAGCAGTTTATCCCAACTAGTTGAGGGCGGGAAAGAGACCCAGTACTTC. This translates into CASSLSQLVEGGKETQYF. The chain links TRBV27 to TRBJ2-5; D is possibly TRBD2 (6 bases). The CDR3 is made up of 18 amino acids. The V gene lost 0 bases and the J gene lost 3 bases, with 20 bases spanning the gap. CDR1 MNHEY and CDR2 SMNVEV come from the germline V gene (reference sequence).

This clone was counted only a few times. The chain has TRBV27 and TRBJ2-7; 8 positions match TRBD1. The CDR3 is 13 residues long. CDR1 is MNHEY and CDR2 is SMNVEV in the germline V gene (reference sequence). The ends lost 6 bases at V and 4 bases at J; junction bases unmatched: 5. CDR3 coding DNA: TGTGCCAGCAGAACCGGGACAGGATACGAGCAGTACTTC. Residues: CASRTGTGYEQYF.